Listed below are T cell receptor beta chains from one sample, sequenced in a study of identical twins. TCRdb ran MiXCR on the 5' RACE reads and lists one entry per CDR3 protein. The sample records some 900,000 distinct CDR3 sequences, roughly an eighth being singletons. These records were also assigned to another study, of yellow fever vaccine responses in identical twins.

Sequenced material: PBMCs. The receptors were gathered from a woman aged 18 to 35 in good health. Both conserved end residues are part of each CDR3. Each record gives: D gene, V gene, clone size, J gene, CDR3 protein, CDR3 DNA. The D gene is left open where the match is weak. Only some rows state a clone size, as once, few, many or a class for expanded clones.

.	TRBV15	many	TRBJ2-3	CATSRDLRLAFDTQYF	TGTGCCACCAGCAGAGATCTGAGGCTAGCGTTTGATACGCAGTATTTT
.	TRBV11-2	.	TRBJ2-1	CASSLDPEGLRNNEQFF	TGTGCCAGCAGCTTAGATCCTGAAGGATTAAGGAACAATGAGCAGTTCTTC
.	TRBV24-1	.	TRBJ2-2	CATSDSGLYTGELFF	TGTGCCACCAGTGATTCCGGACTGTACACCGGGGAGCTGTTTTTT
.	TRBV29-1	few	TRBJ2-1	CSVPGPKPRNEQFF	TGCAGCGTCCCAGGCCCCAAGCCTCGCAATGAGCAGTTCTTC
TRBD2	TRBV5-1	.	TRBJ2-5	CASSNSAGVYETQYF	TGCGCCAGCAGCAATTCAGCGGGAGTGTATGAGACCCAGTACTTC
TRBD2	TRBV6-5	few	TRBJ2-1	CASSYISGGARNEQFF	TGTGCCAGCAGTTATATCAGCGGGGGGGCCCGCAATGAGCAGTTCTTC
.	TRBV5-1	.	TRBJ1-1	CASRPGLGNTEAFF	TGCGCCAGCAGGCCCGGTCTGGGGAACACTGAAGCTTTCTTT
.	TRBV20-1	few	TRBJ2-2	CSASPQNTGELFF	TGCAGTGCTAGTCCCCAGAACACCGGGGAGCTGTTTTTT
.	TRBV18	.	TRBJ1-1	CASSPVKGEAFF	TGTGCCAGCTCACCCGTTAAAGGAGAAGCTTTCTTT
.	TRBV3-1	few	TRBJ2-6	CASSHPLSGANVLTF	TGTGCCAGCAGCCACCCCCTCTCTGGGGCCAACGTCCTGACTTTC
TRBD2	TRBV5-1	.	TRBJ2-3	CASSRTSGSIDTQYF	TGCGCCAGCAGCCGGACTAGCGGGAGTATAGATACGCAGTATTTT
.	TRBV6-5	few	TRBJ2-5	CASSYGHGGLRETQYF	TGTGCCAGCAGTTACGGTCACGGGGGGCTTCGGGAGACCCAGTACTTC
TRBD2	TRBV14	.	TRBJ2-1	CASSLTSGDLGWFF	TGTGCCAGCAGCCTTACTAGCGGAGACCTTGGATGGTTCTTC
TRBD1	TRBV24-1	many	TRBJ2-3	CATRTGTGIQDTQYF	TGTGCCACCAGGACCGGGACAGGGATCCAAGATACGCAGTATTTT
.	TRBV11-2	few	TRBJ2-7	CASSLVLDRYSYEQYF	TGTGCCAGCAGCTTGGTACTTGACCGATACTCCTACGAGCAGTACTTC
.	TRBV5-1	few	TRBJ2-2	CASSFADWRGELFF	TGCGCCAGCAGCTTTGCAGACTGGCGCGGGGAGCTGTTTTTT
.	TRBV6-5	many	TRBJ2-2	CASSHARDTGELFF	TGTGCCAGCAGTCACGCCAGGGACACCGGGGAGCTGTTTTTT
TRBD2	TRBV5-1	.	TRBJ2-5	CASFRTPGGETQYF	TGCGCCAGCTTCAGGACACCCGGGGGGGAGACCCAGTACTTC
.	TRBV5-1	few	TRBJ2-5	CASTPLGAGETQYF	TGCGCCAGCACCCCCCTCGGGGCGGGAGAGACCCAGTACTTC
TRBD2	TRBV25-1	few	TRBJ2-3	CASSEYKGGSTDTQYF	TGTGCCAGCAGTGAATACAAGGGAGGGAGCACAGATACGCAGTATTTT
TRBD1	TRBV5-1	.	TRBJ2-2	CASSLEARDRGRELFF	TGCGCCAGCAGCTTGGAGGCCCGGGACAGGGGAAGGGAGCTGTTTTTT
.	TRBV29-1	.	TRBJ1-1	CSVSSGGGYNTEAFF	TGCAGCGTTTCTTCCGGCGGGGGTTATAACACTGAAGCTTTCTTT
.	TRBV24-1	.	TRBJ2-3	CATQTQVADTQYF	TGTGCCACTCAAACCCAGGTTGCAGATACGCAGTATTTT
TRBD2	TRBV12-3/TRBV12-4	.	TRBJ2-7	CASSTLRPAGVSYEQYF	TGTGCCAGCAGTACCCTCCGACCAGCGGGAGTGAGCTACGAGCAGTACTTC
.	TRBV7-2	few	TRBJ1-1	CASSPVSLNTEAFF	TGTGCCAGCAGCCCTGTCTCCTTAAACACTGAAGCTTTCTTT
TRBD2	TRBV7-9	many	TRBJ2-1	CASSKAGGLNRYNEQFF	TGTGCCAGCAGCAAAGCGGGAGGGTTAAATCGGTACAATGAGCAGTTCTTC
.	TRBV7-6	.	TRBJ2-1	CASSRDPKGSSYNEQFF	TGTGCCAGCAGCCGGGACCCCAAAGGGAGCTCCTACAATGAGCAGTTCTTC
.	TRBV2	few	TRBJ2-1	CARASRTKDNEQFF	TGTGCCAGGGCAAGTAGGACAAAGGACAATGAGCAGTTCTTC
.	TRBV28	.	TRBJ2-4	CASTHSLLAKNIQYF	TGTGCCAGCACCCACAGTCTACTAGCCAAAAACATTCAGTACTTC
.	TRBV3-1	few	TRBJ2-2	CASSFYRMNTGELFF	TGTGCCAGCAGCTTCTACAGGATGAACACCGGGGAGCTGTTTTTT
TRBD2	TRBV28	.	TRBJ2-2	CASSFPRGGSGVGELFF	TGTGCCAGCAGTTTCCCCCGGGGCGGGAGTGGAGTCGGGGAGCTGTTTTTT
.	TRBV28	.	TRBJ2-7	CASSWGPYEQYF	TGTGCCAGCAGTTGGGGGCCATACGAGCAGTACTTC
.	TRBV3-1	few	TRBJ1-5	CASSQGVTYNQPQHF	TGTGCCAGCAGCCAGGGGGTGACTTACAATCAGCCCCAGCATTTT
TRBD2	TRBV20-1	few	TRBJ2-1	CSASGVIAGQFF	TGCAGTGCTAGCGGGGTAATAGCGGGGCAGTTCTTC
.	TRBV28	.	TRBJ2-3	CASTASDPSTDTQYF	TGTGCCAGCACGGCTAGCGATCCTAGCACAGATACGCAGTATTTT
.	TRBV5-1	.	TRBJ2-5	CASSSLTGLIQETQYF	TGCGCCAGCAGCTCCCTGACAGGACTCATCCAAGAGACCCAGTACTTC
.	TRBV12-3/TRBV12-4	.	TRBJ2-7	CASSRPYRGTYEQYF	TGTGCCAGCAGCCGCCCCTACCGCGGGACCTACGAGCAGTACTTC
TRBD2	TRBV11-2	.	TRBJ2-1	CASSLVAGTSGRVNEQFF	TGTGCCAGCAGCTTAGTTGCCGGGACTAGCGGGAGGGTGAATGAGCAGTTCTTC
.	TRBV6-5	.	TRBJ2-3	CASSYWASSRDTQYF	TGTGCCAGCAGTTACTGGGCTAGTTCGAGAGATACGCAGTATTTT
.	TRBV2	.	TRBJ2-2	CASSEGTDTGELFF	TGTGCCAGCAGTGAAGGGACAGACACCGGGGAGCTGTTTTTT
.	TRBV27	few	TRBJ1-1	CASIARAEAFF	TGTGCCAGCATTGCCCGAGCCGAAGCTTTCTTT
TRBD1	TRBV2	.	TRBJ1-4	CASSTRTGTTRALNEKLFF	TGTGCCAGCAGTACCCGGACAGGAACGACCCGTGCTTTAAATGAAAAACTGTTTTTT
TRBD2	TRBV15	.	TRBJ2-3	CATSRLADYTDTQYF	TGTGCCACCAGCAGACTAGCGGATTACACAGATACGCAGTATTTT
.	TRBV20-1	few	TRBJ2-7	CSAREAAGTTPFYEQYF	TGCAGTGCTAGAGAGGCGGCCGGGACGACCCCCTTCTACGAGCAGTACTTC
.	TRBV6-1	few	TRBJ1-2	CASSEASLVTFGFGYTF	TGTGCCAGCAGTGAAGCGTCTCTGGTCACCTTCGGGTTTGGCTACACCTTC
.	TRBV19	.	TRBJ2-7	CASSKKDLYEQYF	TGTGCCAGTAGCAAAAAGGACCTTTACGAGCAGTACTTC
TRBD2	TRBV5-6	few	TRBJ2-1	CASSPPPGLADSYNEQFF	TGTGCCAGCAGCCCCCCTCCGGGACTAGCGGACTCCTACAATGAGCAGTTCTTC
TRBD1	TRBV6-1	.	TRBJ1-4	CASRQGQVENEKLFF	TGTGCCAGCAGACAAGGACAGGTCGAAAATGAAAAACTGTTTTTT
.	TRBV28	few	TRBJ2-3	CASRTGGGSGADTQYF	TGTGCCAGCCGCACGGGCGGAGGGAGTGGCGCAGATACGCAGTATTTT
.	TRBV3-1	.	TRBJ2-5	CASSPYRETEQETQYF	TGTGCCAGCAGCCCGTACCGTGAGACAGAACAAGAGACCCAGTACTTC